These 18 T cell receptor beta chains were all obtained from the same sample, sequenced in a study of control samples from healthy donors and cancer patients. Produced via immunoSEQ multiplex PCR; TCRdb's table is partial and in-frame only. The sample has approximately 150,000 clones, 75% to 95% seen once; the top ten hold 5.5% to 7.5%. Input material: blood. These receptors originate from a man between 18 and 29 years old in good health.

The chain combines TRBV5-4 with TRBJ2-7, with D possibly matching TRBD2 (7 bases). V was clipped by 2 bases and J by 9 bases, with 18 bases between them. From germline, CDR1 is SGHNT and CDR2 YYREEE (reference sequence). The CDR3 runs 14 residues. The CDR3 DNA reads as TGTGCCAGCAGCTTAGGGGGGGCGATCTCAAGGCAGTACTTC. It yields the protein CASSLGGAISRQYF.

The CDR3 region has the DNA TGTGCCTGGACCCAGGGGGCGCGTATAACTGAAGCTTTCTTT. Its protein is CAWTQGARITEAFF. The V and J genes are TRBV30 and TRBJ1-1; the match to TRBD1 covers 8 bases. The CDR3 has 14 amino acids. J was trimmed by 5 bases and V by 4 bases; bases with no gene match: 9. Germline V gives CDR1 GTSNPN, CDR2 SVGIG (reference sequence).

The V call is TRBV19, the J call TRBJ2-3, with D possibly matching TRBD1 (6 bases). V was clipped by 6 bases and J by 3 bases, with 7 bases between them. Germline V gene data show CDR1 as LNHDA and CDR2 as SQIVND (reference sequence). The CDR3 is 12 residues long. The CDR3 loop is CASRDSTDTQYF. DNA of the CDR3: TGTGCCAGTAGGGACAGTACAGATACGCAGTATTTT.

The chain couples TRBV19 to TRBJ2-5; the D gene could be TRBD1 or TRBD2 (5 bases each). V lost 4 bases and J lost 3, with 15 bases in between. The CDR3 extends over 15 amino acids. Per the germline V gene, CDR1 is LNHDA and CDR2 is SQIVND (reference sequence). CDR3: CASSTYRLGEETQYF. In DNA form, the CDR3 reads TGTGCCAGTAGTACCTACCGGCTGGGGGAAGAGACCCAGTACTTC.

V gene TRBV5-6 combines with J gene TRBJ1-2, with TRBD1 matching over 8 bases. V lost 4 bases to trimming and J lost 4 bases; unmatched junction nucleotides: 9. Per the germline V gene, CDR1 is SGHDT and CDR2 is YYEEEE. This CDR3 comprises 15 residues. The CDR3 spells CASSPRTGIGYGYTF. In DNA, the CDR3 is TGTGCCAGCAGCCCACGGACAGGGATAGGCTATGGCTACACCTTC.

This clone was observed once. The chain couples TRBV4-2 to TRBJ2-3, with 7 positions matching TRBD2. CDR1 LGHNA and CDR2 YNFKEQ come from the germline V gene. The J segment lost 4 bases and the V segment lost 0 bases, leaving 10 bases of the junction unmatched. This CDR3 is built from 17 residues. The CDR3 is CASSQDYWTRYSDTQYF. The CDR3 DNA is TGTGCCAGCAGCCAAGACTATTGGACTAGGTATTCAGATACGCAGTATTTT.

The chain couples TRBV7-9 to TRBJ1-4, with D possibly being TRBD1 (5 bases). This CDR3 has 14 residues. Per the germline V gene, CDR1 is SEHNR and CDR2 is FQNEAQ (reference sequence). V was pared by 0 bases and J by 10 bases, with 12 bases between. CDR3 loop: CASSLAEAGTKLFF. In DNA, the CDR3 is TGTGCCAGCAGCTTAGCGGAGGCAGGGACAAAACTGTTTTTT.

This chain joins TRBV7-9 and TRBJ2-7; TRBD2 matches at 7 bases. Germline CDR1 and CDR2: SEHNR and FQNEAQ (reference sequence). With 5 bases clipped from V and 5 bases from J, the junction kept 6 bases outside the gene matches. The CDR3 totals 13 residues. The CDR3 DNA follows: TGTGCCAGCAGCCGGCGGGAGTTCAACGAGCAGTACTTC. Translating it yields CASSRREFNEQYF.

In its sample, this clone was seen a few times. This chain joins TRBV27 and TRBJ2-7; 10 positions agree with TRBD1. The V gene end was trimmed by 7 bases and the J gene end by 4 bases; junction bases not matched to a gene: 1. Germline CDR1 reads MNHEY; CDR2 reads SMNVEV (reference sequence). This CDR3 is 12 amino acids long. The CDR3 region has the DNA TGTGCCAGCAAGGGACAGGGGTACGAGCAGTACTTC. Its translation is CASKGQGYEQYF.

J is TRBJ1-2 and V is TRBV27; TRBD1 matches at 8 bases. The CDR3 is 13 residues long. Germline CDR1 MNHEY, CDR2 SMNVEV (reference sequence). J lost 3 bases, V lost 3 bases, and 0 bases had no gene match. CDR3 sequence: CASSLGQDYGYTF. The CDR3 region has the DNA TGTGCCAGCAGTTTGGGACAGGACTATGGCTACACCTTC.

The chain joins TRBV30 to TRBJ1-2; TRBD1 matches 9 bases. Germline loops: CDR1 GTSNPN, CDR2 SVGIG (reference sequence). CDR3 length: 15 amino acids. Trimming cost V 0 bases and J 4 bases; bases outside gene matches: 6. This CDR3 is CAWSVWGQGPYGYTF. The CDR3 nucleotides read TGTGCCTGGAGTGTCTGGGGACAGGGACCCTATGGCTACACCTTC. Based on the CDR3 plus reference TRBV30 and TRBJ1-2, the full variable domain is SQTIHQWPATLVQPVGSPLSLECTVEGTSNPNLYWYRQAAGRGLQLLFYSVGIGQISSEVPQNLSASRPQDRQFILSSKKLLLSDSGFYLCAWSVWGQGPYGYTFGSGTRLTVV.

J is TRBJ2-2 and V is TRBV12-3 or TRBV12-4; D gene ambiguous. Trimming removed 2 bases at V and 6 bases at J, with 7 bases between. The CDR3 is 13 residues long. Here the CDR3 reads CASSLFWAGELFF. For the CDR3, the DNA is TGTGCCAGCAGTTTATTCTGGGCCGGGGAGCTGTTTTTT.

V usage is TRBV6-5 and J usage is TRBJ2-7; 8 nucleotides agree with TRBD2. Germline CDR1 and CDR2: MNHEY and SVGAGI. The length of the CDR3 is 14 residues. V gave up 7 bases and J gave up 2 bases; unmatched junction bases: 7. CDR3 loop: CASTAPGGAYEQYF. The CDR3, as DNA: TGTGCCAGCACCGCCCCCGGGGGGGCCTACGAGCAGTACTTC.

The chain recombines TRBV5-1 with TRBJ1-4; 9 bases match TRBD1. The CDR3 spans 15 residues. V dropped 3 bases and J dropped 7; count of bases not matched to a gene: 7. CDR1 is SGHRS, CDR2 YFSETQ, per germline. CDR3 amino acids: CASSWGQGSGEKLFF. The CDR3 DNA reads TGCGCCAGCAGCTGGGGACAGGGTAGCGGTGAAAAACTGTTTTTT.

The chain recombines TRBV14 with TRBJ1-6, with D tentatively TRBD1 (6 bases). Per the germline V gene, CDR1 is SGHDN and CDR2 is FVKESK. The CDR3 sequence is 15 residues long. Trimming left V 2 bases short and J 4 bases short, with 9 bases between. CDR3 protein: CASSQMGQYNSPLHF. Written as DNA, the CDR3 is TGTGCCAGCAGCCAAATGGGACAATATAATTCACCCCTCCACTTT.

V usage is TRBV13 and J usage is TRBJ2-3; TRBD2 aligns across 13 bases. Germline lookup yields CDR1 PRHDT and CDR2 FYEKMQ (reference sequence). The CDR3 totals 17 residues. Losses at the gene ends were 5 bases for V and 6 bases for J; bases not matched to a gene: 11. CDR3 bases: TGTGCCAGCAGCCCCACTAGCGGGGGGGGTTCCTGGGATACGCAGTATTTT. Translating gives CASSPTSGGGSWDTQYF.

The chain recombines TRBV4-2 with TRBJ2-7, with unresolved D. Trimming took 0 bases from V and 6 from J, leaving 12 bases between them. In germline, CDR1 is LGHNA, CDR2 YNFKEQ. The CDR3 sequence is 14 residues long. The CDR3 DNA follows: TGTGCCAGCAGCCAAGATATCGTCGCGCGCGAGCAGTACTTC. Amino acid sequence: CASSQDIVAREQYF.

The chain's CDR3 is CASSLASLGGATKTQYF. The CDR3 region has the DNA TGTGCCAGCAGCTTGGCTAGTCTGGGGGGCGCGACGAAGACCCAGTACTTC. The genes are TRBV5-6 and TRBJ2-5, with D perhaps matching TRBD1 or TRBD2 (6 bases each). This CDR3 is 17 amino acids long. The V end lost 0 bases, the J end lost 6 bases, and 21 bases lay between the germline ends. Germline V gene data show CDR1 as SGHDT and CDR2 as YYEEEE.